This TCR beta chain was captured by sequencing in a study of identical twins. Study-wide results and limits: With abundant cord blood beta clonotypes, insertions were fewer; memory repertoires showed no such pattern.

The CDR3 sequence is 15 residues long. J lost 4 bases, V lost 6 bases, and 8 bases had no gene match. A universal primer site was added by template switching, and unique molecular identifiers were carried by the cDNA. TCRdb fed the 5' RACE reads into MiXCR, producing one record per CDR3 protein. The table shows 470,000 or so distinct CDR3 sequences, with approximately 24% occurring only once. Worth noting for this clonotype: The target antigen is unknown.

The same specimen was also included in a second study, on T cells expressing NK-cell markers.

The chain links TRBV12-3 or TRBV12-4 to TRBJ1-1; TRBD1 agrees at 10 bases. This sequence originates from a woman aged 18 to 35 in good health. The source material was CD4+ T cells sorted from blood. CDR3 in DNA: TGTGCCAGCAGCCGACCGGGACAGGGGATCACTGAAGCTTTCTTT. It yields the protein CASSRPGQGITEAFF.